These T cell receptor beta chains were read from a single sample in a study of OX40 agonist ivuxolimab in advanced cancers. Profiling relied on immunoSEQ multiplex PCR, and the TCRdb table lists in-frame clones only, not all of them. The sample has about 64,000 clones, roughly 81% seen once. The sequences come from CD4+ or CD8+ T cells sorted from blood, collected in a trial of the OX40 agonist ivuxolimab. The receptors derive from an adult with an advanced solid tumor such as melanoma, head and neck, liver or kidney cancer. Both conserved end residues are part of each CDR3. Not all rows give a size; the values are once, few, many and, for expanded clones, a class.

TRBV5-1	TRBJ2-7	NA	CASSRTYPSSYEQYF
TRBV5-1	TRBJ2-3	NA	CASSLRTSDWADTQYF
TRBV14	TRBJ2-7	NA	CASSQAVTHRPQPYEQYF
TRBV18	TRBJ2-7	NA	CASSPEARTYEQYF
TRBV5-4	TRBJ2-7	NA	CASGAGQGRYEQYF
TRBV9	TRBJ1-3	NA	CASSPRRTSGNTIYF
TRBV19	TRBJ1-1	NA	CASKEGATEAFF
TRBV9	TRBJ2-3	NA	CASSPRGAINTDTQYF
TRBV7-2	TRBJ1-2	NA	CASSLVVGDYGYTF
TRBV6-4	TRBJ2-1	NA	CASSVIGGGHGEQFF
TRBV6-5	TRBJ2-3	NA	CASSYEVAGGQDTQYF
TRBV6-4	TRBJ2-3	NA	CASSDSYDTQYF
TRBV28	TRBJ2-5	NA	CASGDPRQETQYF
TRBV28	TRBJ2-6	once	CASSSYPPSSGANVLTF
TRBV5-5	TRBJ1-1	NA	CASSLLWDMNTEAFF
TRBV7-2	TRBJ2-5	NA	CASSLVNRGLSDQYF
TRBV5-4	TRBJ2-7	NA	CASSYTGTGSYEQYF
TRBV11-2	TRBJ2-5	NA	CAGSLQETQYF
TRBV7-8	TRBJ2-5	NA	CASRSGRYNQETQYF
TRBV7-8	TRBJ2-3	NA	CASIGTDTQYF